The entry below describes one T cell receptor (beta chain). Germline CDR1 LGHNA, CDR2 YNFKEQ. After removal of 2 bases from V and 6 bases from J, the junction contained 16 bases not matched to a gene. The length of the CDR3 is 18 residues. The sample comes from a study of blood T cell repertoires in COVID-19. In the study overall: Samples came from the United States, Italy and Spain, spanning acute and convalescent COVID-19. T cells, B-cell-depleted T cells, or PBMCs provided the cDNA or gDNA that served as material.

Original processing methods: Cell counts per sample came from amplifying reference gene primers. Here immunoSEQ multiplex PCR was the method, and the copy in TCRdb shows in-frame clones only, minus some. Clone size and the V and J calls come from that table; the DNA yielded D and trimming. The sample consists of about 95,000 clones, roughly 86% of them appearing once. This sequence originates from a human donor in a cohort sampled during active COVID-19. The rearrangement uses TRBV4-2 and TRBJ1-1, with 9 bases that match TRBD1. What was sequenced was peripheral blood. The DNA of the CDR3 is TGTGCCAGCAGCCAACCCCCTGGGACAGGGCCGCCTAGAGCTGAAGCTTTCTTT. Protein product: CASSQPPGTGPPRAEAFF.